The sequence of this T cell receptor beta chain was determined in a study of blood T cell repertoires in COVID-19. Study background: Collection of acute and convalescent COVID-19 samples took place in the United States, Italy and Spain.

Germline values: CDR1 SGHRS, CDR2 YFSETQ. This CDR3 spans 15 amino acids. V lost 1 base, J lost 7 bases, and 15 bases lay in between. In the source study's methods: It was from reference gene primer amplification that nucleated cell counts were estimated. The repertoire was sequenced with immunoSEQ multiplex PCR; TCRdb's copy has only in-frame clones and lacks some. For V, J and clone size, that table is used; D and trimming come from the DNA. The sample lists fewer than 400,000 clones, roughly 91% occurring once. This chain links TRBV5-1 with TRBJ2-1; D not certain. The sample comprised peripheral blood. The sequence was collected from a woman between 25 and 40 years old with COVID-19, enrolled during active disease. The CDR3 protein is CASSLLTLDLNEQFF. For the CDR3, the DNA is TGCGCCAGCAGCTTGCTAACTCTCGACTTGAATGAGCAGTTCTTC. The full variable domain, in which reference TRBV5-1 and TRBJ2-1 provide the parts outside the CDR3, is KAGVTQTPRYLIKTRGQQVTLSCSPISGHRSVSWYQQTPGQGLQFLFEYFSETQRNKGNFPGRFSGRQFSNSRSEMNVSTLELGDSALYLCASSLLTLDLNEQFFGPGTRLTVL.